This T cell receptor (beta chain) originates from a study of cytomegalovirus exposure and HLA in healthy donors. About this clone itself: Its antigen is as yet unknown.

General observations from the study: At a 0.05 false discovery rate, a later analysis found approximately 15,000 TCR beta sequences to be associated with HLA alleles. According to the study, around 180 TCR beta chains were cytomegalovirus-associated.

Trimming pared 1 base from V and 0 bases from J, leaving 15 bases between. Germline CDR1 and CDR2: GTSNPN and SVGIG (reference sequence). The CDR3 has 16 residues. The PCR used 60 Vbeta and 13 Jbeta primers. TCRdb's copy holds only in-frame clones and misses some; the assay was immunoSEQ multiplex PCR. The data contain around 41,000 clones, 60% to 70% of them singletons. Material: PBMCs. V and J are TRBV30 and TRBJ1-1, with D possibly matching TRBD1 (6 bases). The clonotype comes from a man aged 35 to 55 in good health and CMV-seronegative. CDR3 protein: CAWSAHHRAMNTEAFF. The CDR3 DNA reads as TGTGCCTGGAGTGCGCACCACAGGGCCATGAACACTGAAGCTTTCTTT.